This T cell receptor (beta chain) was recovered during a study of blood T cell repertoires in COVID-19. The repertoire was sequenced with immunoSEQ multiplex PCR; TCRdb's copy has only in-frame clones and lacks some. The sample holds under 150,000 clones, about 86% seen once. V shed 5 bases and J 7 bases; nucleotides not matched to a gene: 9. The length of the CDR3 is 15 residues. The germline V gene encodes CDR1 SGHAT and CDR2 FQNNGV. Sequenced material: peripheral blood. This sequence originates from a woman aged 60-75 years with acute or convalescent COVID-19. The V gene is TRBV11-2, the J gene TRBJ1-5; 9 bases line up with TRBD1. The CDR3 sequence is CASSPGTGIYQPQHF. The CDR3, as DNA: TGTGCCAGCAGCCCCGGGACAGGGATTTACCAGCCCCAGCATTTT.